These T cell receptor beta chains were read from a single sample in a study of T cells in Graves' hyperthyroidism and ophthalmopathy. TCRdb fed the multiplex PCR reads into MiXCR, producing one record per CDR3 protein. The sample includes about 560,000 distinct CDR3 sequences, roughly a sixth of them seen just once. Specimen: blood. The receptors come from a woman aged 18-30 years with Graves' hyperthyroidism. CDR3s include the opening cysteine and the closing phenylalanine or tryptophan. D genes are given only for firm matches. Not every row has a clone size; where given, it reads once, few, many or a size class.

J gene: TRBJ2-1
clone size: NA
V gene: TRBV6-1
D gene: NA
CDR3 DNA: TGTGCCAGCACCCCTACGCCCCTAAAAACTTACAATGAGCAGTTCTTC
CDR3 protein: CASTPTPLKTYNEQFF

J gene: TRBJ1-2
clone size: NA
V gene: TRBV3-1
D gene: NA
CDR3 DNA: TGTGCCAGCTGTGGACCGAGTGGCTATGGCTACACCTTC
CDR3 protein: CASCGPSGYGYTF

J gene: TRBJ2-7
clone size: many
V gene: TRBV12-3/TRBV12-4
D gene: NA
CDR3 DNA: TGTGCCAGCAGTTTTGAGGCGGGGCCATCTTACGAGCAGTACTTC
CDR3 protein: CASSFEAGPSYEQYF

J gene: TRBJ1-2
clone size: few
V gene: TRBV24-1
D gene: NA
CDR3 DNA: TGTGCCACCAGTGATCCGACTCTTGGCTATGGCTACACCTTC
CDR3 protein: CATSDPTLGYGYTF

J gene: TRBJ2-2
clone size: NA
V gene: TRBV3-1
D gene: TRBD2
CDR3 DNA: TGTGCCAGCAGCCCCTATGAGACTAGCGGGAGGGCCAGGTTACGGGAGCTGTTTTTT
CDR3 protein: CASSPYETSGRARLRELFF

J gene: TRBJ2-3
clone size: few
V gene: TRBV7-9
D gene: TRBD1
CDR3 DNA: TGTGCCAGCAGCCGAACGGACAGGGGGGGCACAGATACGCAGTATTTT
CDR3 protein: CASSRTDRGGTDTQYF

J gene: TRBJ2-7
clone size: many
V gene: TRBV6-2/TRBV6-3
D gene: TRBD1
CDR3 DNA: TGTGCCGCAGCATCCGGGACAGGCACCTACGAGCAGTACTTC
CDR3 protein: CAAASGTGTYEQYF

J gene: TRBJ2-7
clone size: NA
V gene: TRBV5-1
D gene: TRBD2
CDR3 DNA: TGCGCCAGCAGCAACTGGCAAGGCGGGAGGGCCTACGAGCAGTACTTC
CDR3 protein: CASSNWQGGRAYEQYF

J gene: TRBJ2-7
clone size: NA
V gene: TRBV6-1
D gene: TRBD1
CDR3 DNA: TGTGCCAGCAGTGAAGAGCAGGGGGCCCCTTACGAGCAGTACTTC
CDR3 protein: CASSEEQGAPYEQYF

J gene: TRBJ2-2
clone size: few
V gene: TRBV5-1
D gene: NA
CDR3 DNA: TGCGCCAGCAGCTTGGAGGCCCCCCCGAACACCGGGGAGCTGTTTTTT
CDR3 protein: CASSLEAPPNTGELFF

J gene: TRBJ1-1
clone size: many
V gene: TRBV2
D gene: NA
CDR3 DNA: TGTGCCAGCAGTGAAGCGCTCGGTGGGCGAGGTGAAGCTTTCTTT
CDR3 protein: CASSEALGGRGEAFF

J gene: TRBJ2-1
clone size: NA
V gene: TRBV15
D gene: NA
CDR3 DNA: TGTGCCACCAGCAGAGTTCTTGGCACCAACAATGAGCAGTTCTTC
CDR3 protein: CATSRVLGTNNEQFF

J gene: TRBJ1-3
clone size: many
V gene: TRBV7-6
D gene: NA
CDR3 DNA: TGTGCCAGCAGCTTGGGGCACCTCTCTGGAAACACCATATATTTT
CDR3 protein: CASSLGHLSGNTIYF

J gene: TRBJ2-3
clone size: many
V gene: TRBV20-1
D gene: NA
CDR3 DNA: TGCAGTGCTGACCCCCGGGAAACGAGAGATACGCAGTATTTT
CDR3 protein: CSADPRETRDTQYF

J gene: TRBJ2-2
clone size: few
V gene: TRBV12-3/TRBV12-4
D gene: TRBD2
CDR3 DNA: TGTGCCAGCACCGGTAGGGTAGCGGGGGGCCTAAACACCGGGGAGCTGTTTTTT
CDR3 protein: CASTGRVAGGLNTGELFF

J gene: TRBJ2-1
clone size: many
V gene: TRBV5-5
D gene: NA
CDR3 DNA: TGTGCCAGCAGCTTGGTTAGCGGACTCTACAATGAGCAGTTCTTC
CDR3 protein: CASSLVSGLYNEQFF

J gene: TRBJ1-1
clone size: NA
V gene: TRBV27
D gene: NA
CDR3 DNA: TGTGCGGGGCGGTGGACAGATCCTGAAGCTTTCTTT
CDR3 protein: CAGRWTDPEAFF

J gene: TRBJ2-7
clone size: many
V gene: TRBV5-1
D gene: NA
CDR3 DNA: TGCGCCAGCAGCTTGGAGCCAGGGGACGTGGACGAGCAGTACTTC
CDR3 protein: CASSLEPGDVDEQYF

J gene: TRBJ2-7
clone size: many
V gene: TRBV9
D gene: NA
CDR3 DNA: TGTGCCAGCAGCGTAGAGGGTAGCGCAACCTACGAGCAGTACTTC
CDR3 protein: CASSVEGSATYEQYF

J gene: TRBJ2-5
clone size: many
V gene: TRBV6-1
D gene: NA
CDR3 DNA: TGTGCCAGCAAGACTACCTGGTACCAAGAGACCCAGTACTTC
CDR3 protein: CASKTTWYQETQYF

J gene: TRBJ2-5
clone size: NA
V gene: TRBV13
D gene: TRBD2
CDR3 DNA: TGTGCCAGCAGCCCGCGGACTAGCGTACAAGAGACCCAGTACTTC
CDR3 protein: CASSPRTSVQETQYF

J gene: TRBJ1-1
clone size: NA
V gene: TRBV6-2/TRBV6-3
D gene: NA
CDR3 DNA: TGTGCCAGCAGTAGCCTGGGACACTTTGAAGCTTTCTTT
CDR3 protein: CASSSLGHFEAFF

J gene: TRBJ1-4
clone size: NA
V gene: TRBV5-1
D gene: NA
CDR3 DNA: TGCGCCAGCAGCTTGGAAATTCAGGGGAGGGGTGAAAAACTGTTTTTT
CDR3 protein: CASSLEIQGRGEKLFF

J gene: TRBJ2-2
clone size: NA
V gene: TRBV3-1
D gene: NA
CDR3 DNA: TGTGCCAGCGGGTCTCGGGCCGGCGCGGGCGGGGAGCTGTTTTTT
CDR3 protein: CASGSRAGAGGELFF

J gene: TRBJ2-3
clone size: many
V gene: TRBV7-9
D gene: NA
CDR3 DNA: TGTGCCAGCAGCCTCCAAGGGGGGGCAGGAGATACGCAGTATTTT
CDR3 protein: CASSLQGGAGDTQYF

J gene: TRBJ2-7
clone size: many
V gene: TRBV28
D gene: NA
CDR3 DNA: TGTGCCAGCAGTTTGGGGAACGAGCAGTACTTC
CDR3 protein: CASSLGNEQYF

J gene: TRBJ1-6
clone size: NA
V gene: TRBV28
D gene: NA
CDR3 DNA: TGTGCCAGCAGTTTTCCCCCGGGGATTGAGAGCTCCTATAATTCACCCCTCCACTTT
CDR3 protein: CASSFPPGIESSYNSPLHF

J gene: TRBJ2-7
clone size: many
V gene: TRBV18
D gene: NA
CDR3 DNA: TGTGCCAGCTCACCAGCCCCGGGAGCGTACGAGCAGTACTTC
CDR3 protein: CASSPAPGAYEQYF

J gene: TRBJ2-7
clone size: NA
V gene: TRBV14
D gene: NA
CDR3 DNA: TGTGCCAGCAGCCAAGATTGGCAGGTCGAGCAGTACTTC
CDR3 protein: CASSQDWQVEQYF

J gene: TRBJ1-6
clone size: NA
V gene: TRBV24-1
D gene: TRBD1
CDR3 DNA: TGTGCCACCAGTGACACCACAGGGGAGCCCCTCCACTTT
CDR3 protein: CATSDTTGEPLHF

J gene: TRBJ1-3
clone size: many
V gene: TRBV2
D gene: NA
CDR3 DNA: TGTGCCAGCAGTGAATCGGGCAGGAGGATCTCTGGAAACGCCATATATTTT
CDR3 protein: CASSESGRRISGNAIYF

J gene: TRBJ2-5
clone size: NA
V gene: TRBV20-1
D gene: TRBD2
CDR3 DNA: TGCAGTGCTAGTCCCGGGGTAGCGGGGGTGCTCCAAGAGACCCAGTACTTC
CDR3 protein: CSASPGVAGVLQETQYF

J gene: TRBJ2-3
clone size: NA
V gene: TRBV27
D gene: TRBD2
CDR3 DNA: TGTGCCAGCAGTTTCGGACTAGCGAGGAGCACAGATACGCAGTATTTT
CDR3 protein: CASSFGLARSTDTQYF

J gene: TRBJ1-5
clone size: once
V gene: TRBV19
D gene: TRBD1
CDR3 DNA: TGTGCCAGTAGTGGTGACAGGGAATGGTCCCAGCATTTT
CDR3 protein: CASSGDREWSQHF

J gene: TRBJ2-1
clone size: NA
V gene: TRBV5-1
D gene: TRBD2
CDR3 DNA: TGCGCCAGCAGCTTAGGCTTTGGACTAGCGGGACCTTACAATGAGCAGTTCTTC
CDR3 protein: CASSLGFGLAGPYNEQFF

J gene: TRBJ1-1
clone size: few
V gene: TRBV5-5
D gene: NA
CDR3 DNA: TGTGCCAGCAGCTTTGTCCCGGGGAGCACTGAAGCTTTCTTT
CDR3 protein: CASSFVPGSTEAFF

J gene: TRBJ1-2
clone size: many
V gene: TRBV7-6
D gene: NA
CDR3 DNA: TGTGCCAGCAGCTTAGGGGACACAGCTAACTATGGCTACACCTTC
CDR3 protein: CASSLGDTANYGYTF

J gene: TRBJ2-3
clone size: many
V gene: TRBV20-1
D gene: TRBD2
CDR3 DNA: TGCGCCAGCGGGAGGTTGGGAGATACGCAGTATTTT
CDR3 protein: CASGRLGDTQYF

J gene: TRBJ2-1
clone size: many
V gene: TRBV6-2/TRBV6-3
D gene: NA
CDR3 DNA: TGTGCCAGCAGCAAAGACCCCAAGTATAACAATGAGCAGTTCTTC
CDR3 protein: CASSKDPKYNNEQFF

J gene: TRBJ2-1
clone size: few
V gene: TRBV12-5
D gene: TRBD2
CDR3 DNA: TGTGCTAGTGGTTTCCTGACTAGCGGGGGGGCCAATGAGCAGTTCTTC
CDR3 protein: CASGFLTSGGANEQFF

J gene: TRBJ2-1
clone size: NA
V gene: TRBV5-1
D gene: NA
CDR3 DNA: TGCGCCAGCAGCTTCGACCTAGCGAGCAATGAGCAGTTCTTC
CDR3 protein: CASSFDLASNEQFF

J gene: TRBJ2-7
clone size: many
V gene: TRBV6-2/TRBV6-3
D gene: NA
CDR3 DNA: TGTGCCAGCAACCTCGCGGGACTTCCCTACGAGCAGTACTTC
CDR3 protein: CASNLAGLPYEQYF

J gene: TRBJ1-2
clone size: NA
V gene: TRBV6-2/TRBV6-3
D gene: TRBD1
CDR3 DNA: TGTGCCAGCAGACACGGACCGGGACAGGGGGCTTATGGCTACACCTTC
CDR3 protein: CASRHGPGQGAYGYTF

J gene: TRBJ1-4
clone size: many
V gene: TRBV7-2
D gene: NA
CDR3 DNA: TGTGCCAGCAGCTTACGGGCGGCAACTAATGAAAAACTGTTTTTT
CDR3 protein: CASSLRAATNEKLFF

J gene: TRBJ1-5
clone size: NA
V gene: TRBV28
D gene: TRBD1
CDR3 DNA: TGTGCCAGCCAGAGACAGGGGAACCAGCCCCAGCATTTT
CDR3 protein: CASQRQGNQPQHF

J gene: TRBJ2-5
clone size: NA
V gene: TRBV29-1
D gene: TRBD1
CDR3 DNA: TGCAGCGTGAAGATAACCACATCATACAGGGGGCTGGAGACCCAGTACTTC
CDR3 protein: CSVKITTSYRGLETQYF

J gene: TRBJ2-7
clone size: many
V gene: TRBV24-1
D gene: TRBD2
CDR3 DNA: TGTGCCACCAGTGAAGGGACTAGCGGGAACGAGCAGTACTTC
CDR3 protein: CATSEGTSGNEQYF

J gene: TRBJ2-7
clone size: many
V gene: TRBV2
D gene: TRBD1
CDR3 DNA: TGTGCCAGCAGATGGACAGGGACAGACTACGAGCAGTACTTC
CDR3 protein: CASRWTGTDYEQYF

J gene: TRBJ2-1
clone size: many
V gene: TRBV7-8
D gene: TRBD2
CDR3 DNA: TGTGCCAGCAGCTCGGAAGCGGGGGGGCGCGGGCAGTTCTTC
CDR3 protein: CASSSEAGGRGQFF

J gene: TRBJ2-4
clone size: NA
V gene: TRBV20-1
D gene: NA
CDR3 DNA: TGCAGTGCTAGAGAGGGATTCTTAGCCAAAAACATTCAGTACTTC
CDR3 protein: CSAREGFLAKNIQYF

J gene: TRBJ2-1
clone size: NA
V gene: TRBV6-2/TRBV6-3
D gene: NA
CDR3 DNA: TGTGCCAGCAGGGGTATCGTGCGGGGTAGCTCCCACAATGAGCAGTTCTTC
CDR3 protein: CASRGIVRGSSHNEQFF

J gene: TRBJ2-7
clone size: many
V gene: TRBV7-2
D gene: NA
CDR3 DNA: TGTGCCAGCAGCCCTAGGGCCTACTCGGAGCAGTACTTC
CDR3 protein: CASSPRAYSEQYF

J gene: TRBJ2-1
clone size: few
V gene: TRBV20-1
D gene: TRBD2
CDR3 DNA: TGCAGTGCTAGTGAATGGACTAGCGGGGAAGGGGATGAGCAGTTCTTC
CDR3 protein: CSASEWTSGEGDEQFF

J gene: TRBJ2-1
clone size: many
V gene: TRBV2
D gene: TRBD2
CDR3 DNA: TGTGCCAGCAGTGAATACGGGACTAGCGGGAGTAGGAATGAGCAGTTCTTC
CDR3 protein: CASSEYGTSGSRNEQFF

J gene: TRBJ2-1
clone size: few
V gene: TRBV7-2
D gene: TRBD2
CDR3 DNA: TGTGCCAGCAGCCCTGAGTCGGCTAGCGGGGTGGTAGAGCAGTTCTTC
CDR3 protein: CASSPESASGVVEQFF

J gene: TRBJ2-2
clone size: NA
V gene: TRBV24-1
D gene: NA
CDR3 DNA: TGTGCCACCAGTGACCCCGGACAGACCACCGGGGAGCTGTTTTTT
CDR3 protein: CATSDPGQTTGELFF

J gene: TRBJ1-4
clone size: NA
V gene: TRBV19
D gene: NA
CDR3 DNA: TGTGCCAGTAGTGTCTCCGGGCCTGAAAAACTGTTTTTT
CDR3 protein: CASSVSGPEKLFF

J gene: TRBJ2-7
clone size: NA
V gene: TRBV6-1
D gene: NA
CDR3 DNA: TGTGCCAGCACACTCGAACAGGGTTTGGGGCAGTACTTC
CDR3 protein: CASTLEQGLGQYF

J gene: TRBJ2-5
clone size: many
V gene: TRBV20-1
D gene: NA
CDR3 DNA: TGCAGTGCTAGTGTTGTGGGACAAGAGACCCAGTACTTC
CDR3 protein: CSASVVGQETQYF

J gene: TRBJ2-7
clone size: NA
V gene: TRBV4-1
D gene: NA
CDR3 DNA: TGCGCCAGCAGCCAAGGGTCAGGGCGGAACGAGCAGTACTTC
CDR3 protein: CASSQGSGRNEQYF